This T cell receptor (beta chain) derives from a study of shared clonotypes between healthy human individuals. Regarding this clone: Its specificity is unknown. Other DNA variants within this sample encode the same CDR3.

Broader study findings: Only a few donors were included, so the genetic and exposure-history diversity represented was limited.

Sorted subsets were amplified in replicate PCRs using approximately 0.2 ug DNA, some 31,000 T cell genomes. Data came from immunoSEQ multiplex PCR; TCRdb stores just in-frame clones and leaves some out. Here the sample spans fewer than 1.8 million clones, about 98.5% being singletons. Trimming stripped 3 bases from V and 0 bases from J, with 5 bases between. This CDR3 comprises 13 residues. Germline V gene sequence: CDR1 KGHSH, CDR2 LQKENI. Into CD45RA+ naive and CD45RA-negative memory subsets, the CD4+ cells were split. This sequence was found in a man aged 25 to 45 in good health. The sample consisted of naive CD4+ T cells sorted from blood. The subset was: CD45RA+ positively selected. This rearrangement joins TRBV18 to TRBJ1-1; D is unresolved. This CDR3 is CASSPDLNTEAFF. CDR3 coding DNA: TGTGCCAGCTCACCGGATTTGAACACTGAAGCTTTCTTT.